Listed below are T cell receptor beta chains from one sample, sequenced in a study of early T cells in non-severe SARS-CoV-2 infection. MiXCR was run by TCRdb on the 5' RACE reads, yielding one entry per CDR3 protein. The profile shows about 48,000 distinct CDR3 sequences, around 7.7% of them singletons. The sample comprised whole blood. Every receptor here comes from an adult who was a healthcare worker with PCR-confirmed SARS-CoV-2 infection or an uninfected control (not recorded which). CDR3s include the opening cysteine and the closing phenylalanine or tryptophan. D genes are given only for firm matches. Not all rows give a size; the values are once, few, many and, for expanded clones, a class.

v_gene	j_gene	d_gene	abundance	CDR3nt	CDR3aa
TRBV4-3	TRBJ1-5	-	-	TGCGCCAGCAGCCAAGAGCGGGCGGGCGGCAATCAGCCCCAGCATTTT	CASSQERAGGNQPQHF
TRBV3-1	TRBJ2-7	TRBD1	many	TGTGCCAGCAGCCATAACCCGACAGGGTTCGGGAACGAGCAGTACTTC	CASSHNPTGFGNEQYF
TRBV28	TRBJ1-5	-	-	TGTGCCAGCAGGAACAACAGGGAAATGGGTAATCAGCCCCAGCATTTT	CASRNNREMGNQPQHF
TRBV15	TRBJ2-1	TRBD2	-	TGTGTCACCAGCAGAGGAGACCTAGCGGGTGGGTCCTACAATGAGCAGTTCTTC	CVTSRGDLAGGSYNEQFF
TRBV29-1	TRBJ2-2	TRBD2	few	TGCAGCGTAAGACTAGCACCGAACACCGGGGAGCTGTTTTTT	CSVRLAPNTGELFF
TRBV28	TRBJ2-2	-	-	TGTGCCAGCAGTCCCTCGCTCACCGGGGAGCTGTTTTTT	CASSPSLTGELFF
TRBV20-1	TRBJ1-5	-	many	TGCAGTGCTAGAGATGGGCTAGGCAATCAGCCCCAGCATTTT	CSARDGLGNQPQHF
TRBV2	TRBJ1-6	-	few	TGTGCCAGCAGTGAGTGGGACACGAATTCACCCCTCCACTTT	CASSEWDTNSPLHF
TRBV6-4	TRBJ1-1	-	many	TGTGCCAGCAGGACCAACACTGAAGCTTTCTTT	CASRTNTEAFF
TRBV12-3/TRBV12-4	TRBJ1-2	-	many	TGTGCCAGCAGTTTCCTCAGGGGCGGCTATGGCTACACCTTC	CASSFLRGGYGYTF
TRBV27	TRBJ2-2	TRBD1	-	TGTGCCAGCAGTTCATCTGACAGGGCCGGGGAGCTGTTTTTT	CASSSSDRAGELFF
TRBV29-1	TRBJ1-2	TRBD1	-	TGCAGCGTTCGACAGGGGATGGAGTATGGCTACACCTTC	CSVRQGMEYGYTF
TRBV20-1	TRBJ2-5	TRBD2	many	TGCAGTGCTAGTCTTAGCCGGACTAGCGGGGGAATCGAGACCCAGTACTTC	CSASLSRTSGGIETQYF
TRBV29-1	TRBJ2-1	TRBD1	many	TGCAGCGTTGCTGGGACAGGGGCCAATGAGCAGTTCTTC	CSVAGTGANEQFF
TRBV9	TRBJ2-2	TRBD2	few	TGTGCCAGCAGCAGATTAGCGGGGGTGAACACCGGGGAGCTGTTTTTT	CASSRLAGVNTGELFF
TRBV3-1	TRBJ2-2	TRBD2	few	TGTGCCAGCAGCCTAGCGACCGGACTAGCGGGCACCGGGGAGCTGTTTTTT	CASSLATGLAGTGELFF